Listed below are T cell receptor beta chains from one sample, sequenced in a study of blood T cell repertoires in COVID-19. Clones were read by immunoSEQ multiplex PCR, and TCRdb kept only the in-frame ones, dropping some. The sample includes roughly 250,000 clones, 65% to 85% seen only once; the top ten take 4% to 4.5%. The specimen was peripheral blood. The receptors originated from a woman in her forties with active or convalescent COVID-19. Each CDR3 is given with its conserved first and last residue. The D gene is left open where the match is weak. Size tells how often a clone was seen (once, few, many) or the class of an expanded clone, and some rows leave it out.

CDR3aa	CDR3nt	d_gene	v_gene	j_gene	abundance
CASRPLAGTPNEQFF	TGTGCCAGTAGGCCCCTAGCGGGGACTCCCAATGAGCAGTTCTTC	TRBD2	TRBV19	TRBJ2-1	NA
CSGSEDEKLFF	TGCAGCGGGTCGGAGGATGAAAAACTGTTTTTT	NA	TRBV29-1	TRBJ1-4	NA
CASSDAGGTEAFF	TGTGCCAGCAGTGACGCCGGGGGCACTGAAGCTTTCTTT	NA	TRBV6-1	TRBJ1-1	NA
CATTNSGNTIYF	TGTGCCACGACAAACTCTGGAAACACCATATATTTT	NA	TRBV12-3/TRBV12-4	TRBJ1-3	many
CASTDRDSPLHF	TGTGCCAGCACGGACAGGGACTCACCCCTCCACTTT	TRBD1	TRBV3-1/TRBV3-2	TRBJ1-6	NA
CASSATGGEESPLHF	TGTGCCAGCAGCGCTACGGGGGGCGAAGAGTCACCCCTCCACTTT	NA	TRBV9	TRBJ1-6	NA
CAWSVQRTSGVGETQYF	TGTGCCTGGAGTGTACAACGGACTAGCGGGGTGGGAGAGACCCAGTACTTC	TRBD2	TRBV30	TRBJ2-5	NA
CASPSGQGFGYTF	TGTGCCAGCCCCTCAGGACAGGGGTTTGGCTACACCTTC	TRBD1	TRBV2	TRBJ1-2	NA
CASSKSGTGIYEQYF	TGCGCCAGCAGCAAGTCCGGGACAGGGATCTACGAGCAGTACTTC	TRBD1	TRBV5-1	TRBJ2-7	NA
CASSWGGRRGTDTQYF	TGTGCCAGCAGTTGGGGGGGGCGACGAGGCACAGATACGCAGTATTTT	NA	TRBV5-6	TRBJ2-3	NA
CASSLHSGGGTQYF	TGTGCCAGCAGCCTCCATAGCGGGGGTGGGACCCAGTACTTC	TRBD2	TRBV11-1	TRBJ2-5	NA